This is a list of T cell receptor beta chains from one sample in a study of T cell repertoires in cytomegalovirus infection. For these receptors, no antigen is known. One entry per CDR3 protein, called by TCRdb with MiXCR from the reads. The data show a few hundred thousand distinct CDR3 sequences, about 39% seen once. Sequenced here: cultured PBMCs, sampled from culture after CMV antigen stimulation. These receptor sequences come from a human donor in good health (CMV status not recorded). Some clones in this sample may be carry-over from other donors' samples. The CDR3 runs from the conserved cysteine through the conserved F or W. Each record gives: CDR3 length, clone size, J gene, V gene, D gene, CDR3 DNA, CDR3 protein. The D gene is left open where the match is weak. Size is omitted from some rows. Given values are once, few, many or a class for expanded clones.

CDR3 length: 14
clone size: few
J gene: TRBJ2-2
V gene: TRBV6-6
D gene: TRBD2
CDR3 DNA: TGTGCCAGCAAAGTAGCGGGGGCCACCGGGGAGCTGTTTTTT
CDR3 protein: CASKVAGATGELFF

CDR3 length: 16
clone size: NA
J gene: TRBJ2-3
V gene: TRBV20-1
D gene: TRBD1
CDR3 DNA: TGCAGTGCTAGACCAGGGACAGCTGGTGGCACAGATACGCAGTATTTT
CDR3 protein: CSARPGTAGGTDTQYF

CDR3 length: 15
clone size: few
J gene: TRBJ2-2
V gene: TRBV7-8
D gene: NA
CDR3 DNA: TGTGCCAGCACCGCGGGACAAATCGTCACCGGGGAGCTGTTTTTT
CDR3 protein: CASTAGQIVTGELFF

CDR3 length: 18
clone size: NA
J gene: TRBJ2-3
V gene: TRBV7-2
D gene: TRBD2
CDR3 DNA: TGTGCCAGCAGCTGGGGACCGGGACTAGGGTCCGACACAGATACGCAGTATTTT
CDR3 protein: CASSWGPGLGSDTDTQYF

CDR3 length: 16
clone size: few
J gene: TRBJ2-1
V gene: TRBV11-3
D gene: TRBD2
CDR3 DNA: TGTGCCAGCAGCTTAGGAGGGGCGGGAGTCGGCAATGAGCAGTTCTTC
CDR3 protein: CASSLGGAGVGNEQFF

CDR3 length: 18
clone size: NA
J gene: TRBJ2-1
V gene: TRBV28
D gene: TRBD2
CDR3 DNA: TGTGCCAGCAGGCCCGGACTAGCGGGGGGGCCCCCCTACAATGAGCAGTTCTTC
CDR3 protein: CASRPGLAGGPPYNEQFF

CDR3 length: 12
clone size: few
J gene: TRBJ2-5
V gene: TRBV7-2
D gene: NA
CDR3 DNA: TGTGCCAGCAGCTTACTTTCTAGGACCCAGTACTTC
CDR3 protein: CASSLLSRTQYF

CDR3 length: 17
clone size: NA
J gene: TRBJ2-3
V gene: TRBV5-4
D gene: TRBD2
CDR3 DNA: TGTGCCAGCAGCTTGTGGGGACTAGCGGGGCCCACAGATACGCAGTATTTT
CDR3 protein: CASSLWGLAGPTDTQYF

CDR3 length: 15
clone size: NA
J gene: TRBJ1-3
V gene: TRBV28
D gene: TRBD1
CDR3 DNA: TGTGCCAGCGGCGGACAGGTCGCCTCTGGAAACACCATATATTTT
CDR3 protein: CASGGQVASGNTIYF

CDR3 length: 15
clone size: many
J gene: TRBJ2-2
V gene: TRBV7-2
D gene: NA
CDR3 DNA: TGTGCCAGCAGCTTAGACCCACGGGGCACCGGGGAGCTGTTTTTT
CDR3 protein: CASSLDPRGTGELFF

CDR3 length: 14
clone size: NA
J gene: TRBJ2-1
V gene: TRBV7-2
D gene: TRBD2
CDR3 DNA: TGTGCCAGCAGCTCTAGCGGGAGCAAGAATGAGCAGTTCTTC
CDR3 protein: CASSSSGSKNEQFF

CDR3 length: 15
clone size: NA
J gene: TRBJ2-1
V gene: TRBV6-5
D gene: NA
CDR3 DNA: TGTGCCAGCAGTTACTCGTATCGGCAGAACAATGAGCAGTTCTTC
CDR3 protein: CASSYSYRQNNEQFF

CDR3 length: 13
clone size: once
J gene: TRBJ1-2
V gene: TRBV19
D gene: NA
CDR3 DNA: TGTGCCAGTATTCGAGGGCTCGACTATGGCTACACCTTC
CDR3 protein: CASIRGLDYGYTF

CDR3 length: 14
clone size: NA
J gene: TRBJ2-2
V gene: TRBV7-2
D gene: NA
CDR3 DNA: TGTGCCAGCAGCTTATACAGAGACACCGGGGAGCTGTTTTTT
CDR3 protein: CASSLYRDTGELFF

CDR3 length: 13
clone size: few
J gene: TRBJ2-5
V gene: TRBV27
D gene: TRBD2
CDR3 DNA: TGTGCCAGCAGAAAAACGGGGGGAGAGACCCAGTACTTC
CDR3 protein: CASRKTGGETQYF

CDR3 length: 17
clone size: NA
J gene: TRBJ2-5
V gene: TRBV18
D gene: TRBD2
CDR3 DNA: TGTGCCAGCTCACTTGGGATGGACTCCGGGAGGGCTGAGACCCAGTACTTC
CDR3 protein: CASSLGMDSGRAETQYF

CDR3 length: 13
clone size: NA
J gene: TRBJ2-7
V gene: TRBV28
D gene: NA
CDR3 DNA: TGTGCCACCTCCGGGAGGGGGCTATACGAGCAGTACTTC
CDR3 protein: CATSGRGLYEQYF

CDR3 length: 14
clone size: NA
J gene: TRBJ2-5
V gene: TRBV10-3
D gene: NA
CDR3 DNA: TGTGCCATCAGTGATGTTTTAGTCCAAGAGACCCAGTACTTC
CDR3 protein: CAISDVLVQETQYF

CDR3 length: 15
clone size: NA
J gene: TRBJ1-6
V gene: TRBV7-6
D gene: NA
CDR3 DNA: TGTGCCAGCAGCTTAGGAGCGACAGAGGCTTCACCCCTCCACTTT
CDR3 protein: CASSLGATEASPLHF

CDR3 length: 12
clone size: NA
J gene: TRBJ2-1
V gene: TRBV29-1
D gene: NA
CDR3 DNA: TGCAGCGAATGGACAGCAACCAATGAGCAGTTCTTC
CDR3 protein: CSEWTATNEQFF

CDR3 length: 12
clone size: few
J gene: TRBJ2-5
V gene: TRBV29-1
D gene: TRBD2
CDR3 DNA: TGCAGCGGGACTAGCGGGGAAGAGACCCAGTACTTC
CDR3 protein: CSGTSGEETQYF